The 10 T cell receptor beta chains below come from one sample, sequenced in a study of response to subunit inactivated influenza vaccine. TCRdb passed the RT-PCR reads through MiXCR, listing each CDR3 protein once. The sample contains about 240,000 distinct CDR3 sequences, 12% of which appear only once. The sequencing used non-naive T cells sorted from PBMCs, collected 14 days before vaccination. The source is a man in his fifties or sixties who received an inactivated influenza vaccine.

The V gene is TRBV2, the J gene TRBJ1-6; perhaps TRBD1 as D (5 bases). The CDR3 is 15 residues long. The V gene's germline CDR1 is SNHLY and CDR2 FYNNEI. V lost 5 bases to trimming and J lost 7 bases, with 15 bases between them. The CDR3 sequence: CASSFGGSGNSPLHF. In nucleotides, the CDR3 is TGTGCCAGCAGTTTCGGGGGATCGGGCAATTCACCCCTCCACTTT.

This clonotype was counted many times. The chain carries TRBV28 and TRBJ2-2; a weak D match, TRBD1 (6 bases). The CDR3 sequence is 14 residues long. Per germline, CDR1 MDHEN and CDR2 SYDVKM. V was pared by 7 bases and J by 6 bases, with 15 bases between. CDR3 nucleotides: TGTGCCAGCACTTTTTACAGGGTTGCCGGGGAGCTGTTTTTT. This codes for CASTFYRVAGELFF. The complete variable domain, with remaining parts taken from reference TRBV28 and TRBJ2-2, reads DVKVTQSSRYLVKRTGEKVFLECVQDMDHENMFWYRQDPGLGLRLIYFSYDVKMKEKGDIPEGYSVSREKKERFSLILESASTNQTSMYLCASTFYRVAGELFFGEGSRLTVL.

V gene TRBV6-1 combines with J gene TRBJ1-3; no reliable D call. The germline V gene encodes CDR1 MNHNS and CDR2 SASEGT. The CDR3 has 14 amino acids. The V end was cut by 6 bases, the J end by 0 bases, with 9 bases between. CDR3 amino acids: CASRDAVSGNTIYF. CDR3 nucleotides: TGTGCCAGCAGGGATGCCGTCTCTGGAAACACCATATATTTT.

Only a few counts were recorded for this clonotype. The CDR3 DNA reads TGTGCCAGCAGCTTAGTTGCAGGTCCCAGCACAGATACGCAGTATTTT. Protein: CASSLVAGPSTDTQYF. V gene TRBV11-2 combines with J gene TRBJ2-3, with no clear D. Per the germline V gene, CDR1 is SGHAT and CDR2 is FQNNGV. V lost 1 base, J lost 0 bases, and 11 bases lay in between. The CDR3 contains 16 residues.

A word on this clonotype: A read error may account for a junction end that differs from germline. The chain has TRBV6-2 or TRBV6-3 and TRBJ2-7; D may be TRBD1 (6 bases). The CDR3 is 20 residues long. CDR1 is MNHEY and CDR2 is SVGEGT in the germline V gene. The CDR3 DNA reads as TGTCCCAGCCTGGACCCTCGCACCGGACAGCCGCTATCCTACTCCTACGAGCAGTACTTC. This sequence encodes CPSLDPRTGQPLSYSYEQYF.

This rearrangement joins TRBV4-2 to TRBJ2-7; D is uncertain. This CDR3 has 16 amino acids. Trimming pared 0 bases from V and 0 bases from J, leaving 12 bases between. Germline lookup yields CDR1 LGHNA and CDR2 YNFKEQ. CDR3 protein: CASSQDLGRGSYEQYF. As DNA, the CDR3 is TGTGCCAGCAGCCAAGATCTGGGCCGTGGCTCCTACGAGCAGTACTTC.

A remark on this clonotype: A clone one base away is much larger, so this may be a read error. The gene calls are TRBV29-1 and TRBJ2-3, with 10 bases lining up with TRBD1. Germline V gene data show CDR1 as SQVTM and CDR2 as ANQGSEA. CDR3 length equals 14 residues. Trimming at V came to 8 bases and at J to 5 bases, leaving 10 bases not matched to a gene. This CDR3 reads CSITTTGGLDTQYF. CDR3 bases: TGCAGCATCACCACGACAGGGGGCCTAGATACGCAGTATTTT.

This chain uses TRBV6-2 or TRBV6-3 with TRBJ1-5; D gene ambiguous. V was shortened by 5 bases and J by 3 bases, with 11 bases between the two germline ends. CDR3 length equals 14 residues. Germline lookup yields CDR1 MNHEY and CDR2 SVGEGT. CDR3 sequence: CASSPLAVNQPQHF. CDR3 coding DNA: TGTGCCAGCAGTCCTTTAGCGGTCAATCAGCCCCAGCATTTT.

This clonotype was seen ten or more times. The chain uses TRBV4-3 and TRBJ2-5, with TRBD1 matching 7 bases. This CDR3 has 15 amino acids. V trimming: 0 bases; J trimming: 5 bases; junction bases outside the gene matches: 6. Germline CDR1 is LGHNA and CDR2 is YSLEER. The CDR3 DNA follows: TGCGCCAGCAGCCAAGAATGGCAGGGGGAGGAGACCCAGTACTTC. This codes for CASSQEWQGEETQYF.

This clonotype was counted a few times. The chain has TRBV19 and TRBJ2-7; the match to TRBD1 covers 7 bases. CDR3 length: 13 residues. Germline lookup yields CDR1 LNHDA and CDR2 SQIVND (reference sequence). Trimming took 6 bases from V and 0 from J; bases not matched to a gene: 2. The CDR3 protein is CASRGQSSYEQYF. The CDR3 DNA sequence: TGTGCCAGTAGGGGACAGAGCTCCTACGAGCAGTACTTC. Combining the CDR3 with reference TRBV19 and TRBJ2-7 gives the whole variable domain DGGITQSPKYLFRKEGQNVTLSCEQNLNHDAMYWYRQDPGQGLRLIYYSQIVNDFQKGDIAEGYSVSREKKESFPLTVTSAQKNPTAFYLCASRGQSSYEQYFGPGTRLTVT.